These 14 T cell receptor beta chains originate from one sample sequenced in a study of T cells in Graves' hyperthyroidism and ophthalmopathy. RNA transcripts yielded amplified TCR beta CDR3 regions. The HTBI primer set drove a first-round RT-PCR of the TCR CDR3. TCRdb re-analysed the multiplex PCR reads in MiXCR, keeping a single row per CDR3 protein. The table lists under 550,000 distinct CDR3 sequences, just under 20% of them singletons. Sequencing input: blood. These receptors came from a man aged 35 to 55 with Graves' ophthalmopathy.

This sequence joins TRBV6-1 and TRBJ2-3, with D possibly being TRBD1 or TRBD2 (5 bases each). Between the trimmed V and J ends, which lost 8 bases and 0 bases, there was a span of 9 bases. CDR3 length: 13 residues. Germline CDR1 and CDR2: MNHNS and SASEGT. The CDR3 here is CASRDQSTDTQYF. The CDR3 DNA follows: TGTGCCAGCCGGGACCAAAGCACAGATACGCAGTATTTT.

This clonotype was picked up a small number of times. The CDR3 nucleotides are TGCAGCGCAACAAGGGACACCACAGATACGCAGTATTTT. It is translated as CSATRDTTDTQYF. This chain connects TRBV29-1 to TRBJ2-3; TRBD1 is a possible D gene (6 bases). The CDR3 spans 13 residues. Germline V lookup: CDR1 SQVTM, CDR2 ANQGSEA. V was clipped by 7 bases and J by 2 bases, with 13 bases between them.

This clonotype has ten or more counts. The V and J genes are TRBV12-3 or TRBV12-4 and TRBJ1-4; TRBD1 might be the D (6 bases). This CDR3 is 13 amino acids long. V lost 5 bases to trimming and J lost 8 bases, with 12 bases between them. The CDR3 sequence is CASSTLTGEKLFF. The CDR3 nucleotides read TGTGCCAGCAGTACCCTTACAGGGGAAAAACTGTTTTTT.

This chain joins TRBV5-1 and TRBJ2-6, with TRBD2 as a possible D gene (6 bases). The germline V and J ends were trimmed by 6 bases and 1 base, with 20 bases remaining between them. The CDR3 runs 18 residues. From germline, CDR1 is SGHRS and CDR2 YFSETQ. CDR3 region: CASTPRGGALSGANVLTF. The CDR3 DNA reads as TGCGCCAGCACCCCTCGCGGCGGGGCGCTTTCTGGGGCCAACGTCCTGACTTTC. Variable domain in full (rest from reference TRBV5-1 and TRBJ2-6): KAGVTQTPRYLIKTRGQQVTLSCSPISGHRSVSWYQQTPGQGLQFLFEYFSETQRNKGNFPGRFSGRQFSNSRSEMNVSTLELGDSALYLCASTPRGGALSGANVLTFGAGSRLTVL.

Many counts were recorded for this clonotype. The DNA for the CDR3 is TGTGCCAGCAGTTTTTACGGGAGGGCCTCTTACACCTACGAGCAGTACTTC. It codes for CASSFYGRASYTYEQYF. The V call is TRBV28, the J call TRBJ2-7; 8 positions match TRBD2. The ends lost 3 bases at V and 2 bases at J; junction bases unmatched: 12. The CDR3 contains 17 residues. Looked up from germline, CDR1 is MDHEN and CDR2 is SYDVKM.

The CDR3 nucleotides are TGTGCCAGCACCTCGGGGGGACCCCTCCACTTT. Translation gives CASTSGGPLHF. The J gene is TRBJ1-6, the V gene TRBV6-1; D perhaps matches TRBD1 (5 bases). Germline V gives CDR1 MNHNS, CDR2 SASEGT. Trimming stripped 7 bases from V and 12 bases from J, with 10 bases between. The CDR3 is 11 amino acids.

This rearrangement joins TRBV2 to TRBJ1-5, with TRBD1 identical over 9 bases. The germline V gene encodes CDR1 SNHLY and CDR2 FYNNEI. V shed 5 bases, J shed 6 bases, and the junction held 5 bases outside the gene matches. CDR3 length equals 14 residues. CDR3 bases: TGTGCCAGCAGTATACAGGGGGCAGTTCAGCCCCAGCATTTT. This sequence encodes CASSIQGAVQPQHF.

Ten or more counts support this clonotype. The gene calls are TRBV7-2 and TRBJ2-3; 7 bases are a match to TRBD2. The ends lost 1 base at V and 4 bases at J; junction bases unmatched: 8. Germline lookup yields CDR1 SGHTA and CDR2 FQGNSA. The CDR3 is 16 amino acids. CDR3 protein: CASSLGRETGSDTQYF. In DNA form, the CDR3 reads TGTGCCAGCAGCTTAGGGCGGGAGACCGGGTCAGATACGCAGTATTTT.

This clonotype was observed a handful of times. V and J are TRBV6-1 and TRBJ2-5, with D possibly being TRBD1 or TRBD2 (5 bases each). The germline V gene encodes CDR1 MNHNS and CDR2 SASEGT. V was trimmed by 6 bases and J by 5 bases, leaving 16 bases between them. This CDR3 region has 14 residues. CDR3 loop: CASSRDLLGETQYF. As DNA, the CDR3 is TGTGCCAGCAGCCGGGACCTCCTGGGGGAGACCCAGTACTTC.

This clonotype was counted at least ten times. The genes are TRBV28 and TRBJ1-6; D call uncertain. Germline CDR1 reads MDHEN; CDR2 reads SYDVKM. This CDR3 is built from 14 residues. Trimming removed 3 bases from V and 6 bases from J, with 9 bases in between. CDR3 DNA: TGTGCCAGCAGTTTTGGTCGGATTAATTCACCCCTCCACTTT. Translating gives CASSFGRINSPLHF.

The V and J genes are TRBV7-3 and TRBJ1-2; D is unresolved. The CDR3 runs 17 residues. V lost 0 bases and J lost 5, with 19 bases in between. Germline CDR1 reads SGHTA; CDR2 reads FQGTGA. The CDR3 here is CASSLTPETPADYGYTF. The CDR3 nucleotides are TGTGCCAGCAGCTTAACACCGGAGACACCGGCCGATTATGGCTACACCTTC.

This clonotype was seen ten or more times. The V and J genes are TRBV6-2 or TRBV6-3 and TRBJ2-7, with TRBD2 identical over 7 bases. Germline V gives CDR1 MNHEY, CDR2 SVGEGT. The V segment lost 0 bases and the J segment 2 bases; nucleotides outside the gene matches: 4. CDR3 size: 15 residues. For the CDR3, the DNA is TGTGCCAGCAGTTACTCGCAGCGGGATCCCTACGAGCAGTACTTC. This gives the protein CASSYSQRDPYEQYF.

V gene TRBV27 combines with J gene TRBJ1-1; possibly TRBD1 for D (5 bases). The V gene lost 4 bases and the J gene lost 11 bases, with 11 bases spanning the gap. Germline loops: CDR1 MNHEY, CDR2 SMNVEV (reference sequence). This CDR3 spans 11 amino acids. The CDR3 region is CASSYGALAFF. In nucleotides, the CDR3 is TGTGCCAGCAGTTACGGGGCTTTGGCTTTCTTT.

The chain is built from TRBV29-1 and TRBJ1-2, with a tentative D call TRBD1 (6 bases). Germline CDR1 SQVTM, CDR2 ANQGSEA. Trimming removed 3 bases from V and 4 bases from J, with 9 bases in between. The CDR3 totals 12 residues. The CDR3 sequence is CSVEEGVYGYTF. The CDR3 bases are TGCAGCGTTGAGGAGGGGGTCTATGGCTACACCTTC.